This T cell receptor (beta chain) was sequenced for a study of T cell changes during pregnancy in multiple sclerosis. Sequencing was performed with immunoSEQ multiplex PCR; in TCRdb, only in-frame clones are kept and a portion is missing. The repertoire holds 81,000 or so clones, with roughly nine tenths as singletons. In its sample, this clone was seen once. The sample was PBMCs, taken in the first trimester of pregnancy. This receptor was identified in a female donor in good health, serving as a control in a pregnancy study. Some clones in this sample may be carry-over from other donors' samples.

For the CDR3, the DNA is TGTGCCAGCAGCTTTCAGGGGGCGGGGGGCTACACCTTC. It is translated as CASSFQGAGGYTF. This rearrangement joins TRBV7-3 to TRBJ1-2; TRBD1 aligns across 8 bases. The CDR3 totals 13 residues. V trimming: 3 bases; J trimming: 8 bases; junction bases outside the gene matches: 5. CDR1 is SGHTA and CDR2 is FQGTGA in the germline V gene. The variable domain in full, with the rest retrieved from reference TRBV7-3 and TRBJ1-2, is GAGVSQTPSNKVTEKGKYVELRCDPISGHTALYWYRQSLGQGPEFLIYFQGTGAADDSGLPNDRFFAVRPEGSVSTLKIQRTERGDSAVYLCASSFQGAGGYTFGSGTRLTVV.